The text below deals with one T cell receptor beta chain. The data stem from a study of blood T cell repertoires in COVID-19. Study summary: Some COVID-19 samples were acute and others convalescent; all came from the United States, Italy and Spain. PBMCs, B-cell-depleted T cells, or T cells provided the cDNA or gDNA that made up the material.

Libraries were prepared by immunoSEQ multiplex PCR; TCRdb keeps only in-frame clonotypes and omits some of them. In the table there are roughly 250,000 clones, over 75% of which are singletons. Germline values: CDR1 SGDLS, CDR2 YYNGEE. The CDR3 contains 16 residues. V gave up 4 bases and J gave up 6 bases; unmatched junction bases: 9. The gene calls are TRBV9 and TRBJ2-1; 11 bases match TRBD2. This clonotype originated in a human donor in a cohort sampled during active COVID-19. The sample was peripheral blood. CDR3 nucleotide sequence: TGTGCCAGCAGCAGGGAGACTAGCGGGGTGAGCAATGAGCAGTTCTTC. Residues: CASSRETSGVSNEQFF.